This T cell receptor (beta chain) comes out of a study of blood T cell repertoires in COVID-19. Clones were read by immunoSEQ multiplex PCR, and TCRdb kept only the in-frame ones, dropping some. The data contain 110,000 or so clones, approximately 83% of them singletons. The sequencing sample was made of peripheral blood. This TCR was recovered from a man aged 45-65 years with acute or convalescent COVID-19.

CDR3 nucleotide sequence: TGTGCCAGCAGCCCCTGGACTAGCGGGAGGTTGTATGAGCAGTTCTTC. It is translated as CASSPWTSGRLYEQFF. The chain uses TRBV11-2 and TRBJ2-1; 14 bases match TRBD2. The CDR3 loop spans 16 amino acids. V was pared by 5 bases and J by 8 bases, with 8 bases of the junction left unmatched. CDR1 and CDR2 from the germline V gene are SGHAT and FQNNGV.